These 17 T cell receptor beta chains were sequenced from one sample in a study of regulatory T cells in long-lasting Graves disease. Time point denoted: newly diagnosed GD, antithyroid drugs for less than 3 months. PBMC-extracted RNA yielded the TCR library. The TCR beta library used iRepertoire HTBI primers with Arm-PCR amplification of CDR3. Each CDR3 protein is one row after TCRdb ran MiXCR on the multiplex PCR reads. This sample yields around 500,000 distinct CDR3 sequences, of which about 16% are seen a single time; roughly 25% belongs to the top ten. The same sample was also studied in work on T cells in Graves' hyperthyroidism and ophthalmopathy.

Here the sequenced sample was peripheral blood mononuclear cells (PBMCs), taken at new diagnosis, from a patient treated with antithyroid drugs. The receptors come from a woman aged 35-60 years with Graves disease.

This clonotype occurred many times. The chain employs TRBV2 and TRBJ2-7; no clear D gene. This CDR3 region has 10 residues. In germline, CDR1 is SNHLY, CDR2 FYNNEI. V lost 6 bases and J lost 6, with 6 bases in between. The CDR3 region has the DNA TGTGCCAGCAGGGTGGTCGAGCAGTACTTC. Protein sequence: CASRVVEQYF. The full variable domain, in which reference TRBV2 and TRBJ2-7 provide the parts outside the CDR3, is EPEVTQTPSHQVTQMGQEVILRCVPISNHLYFYWYRQILGQKVEFLVSFYNNEISEKSEIFDDQFSVERPDGSNFTLKIRSTKLEDSAMYFCASRVVEQYFGPGTRLTVT.

The table lists this clonotype with many counts. The J gene is TRBJ1-5, the V gene TRBV3-1; D not resolved. The CDR3 length is 15 residues. V shed 4 bases and J shed 0 bases, with 10 bases lying between them. Germline loops: CDR1 LGHDT, CDR2 YNNKEL (reference sequence). CDR3 amino acids: CASSPTRSSNQPQHF. CDR3 DNA: TGTGCCAGCAGCCCTACTCGATCTAGCAATCAGCCCCAGCATTTT.

This clonotype appeared many times. V and J are TRBV6-5 and TRBJ2-7, with TRBD1 matching 9 bases. Germline assignment: CDR1 MNHEY and CDR2 SVGAGI. This CDR3 contains 15 residues. With V trimmed by 0 bases and J by 9 bases, 9 bases remained unmatched. Here the CDR3 reads CASSYSSTGGVWQYF. CDR3 in DNA: TGTGCCAGCAGTTACTCGAGCACAGGGGGCGTGTGGCAGTACTTC.

This chain links TRBV29-1 with TRBJ2-3, with 13 nucleotides matching TRBD2. With 7 bases clipped from V and 4 bases from J, the junction kept 8 bases outside the gene matches. The germline gives CDR1 SQVTM, CDR2 ANQGSEA. CDR3 length equals 15 residues. Here the CDR3 reads CSAPTSGGASDTQYF. CDR3 coding DNA: TGCAGCGCCCCAACTAGCGGGGGGGCCTCAGATACGCAGTATTTT.

This clonotype was seen more than once but under ten times. The chain is built from TRBV19 and TRBJ1-4, with 9 bases that match TRBD1. The germline V gene has CDR1 LNHDA and CDR2 SQIVND (reference sequence). The J segment lost 3 bases and the V segment lost 11 bases, leaving 10 bases of the junction unmatched. The CDR3 runs to 15 residues. Written as DNA, the CDR3 is TGTGCCTCACAGGGGGCGGTCCGTGCTAATGAAAAACTGTTTTTT. It translates to CASQGAVRANEKLFF.

In this sample, this clonotype turned up many times. The chain couples TRBV2 to TRBJ2-1; D is tentatively TRBD1 or TRBD2 (6 bases each). V was cut by 5 bases and J by 4 bases, with 12 bases left in between. Germline CDR1 reads SNHLY; CDR2 reads FYNNEI. CDR3 size: 14 residues. The CDR3 nucleotides are TGTGCCAGCAGTTGGGGGGCAAGTTACAATGAGCAGTTCTTC. Protein product: CASSWGASYNEQFF.

This clonotype was picked up many times. The chain couples TRBV20-1 to TRBJ2-3; D unclear. This CDR3 comprises 13 residues. Trimming took off 1 base at V and 0 bases at J, with 5 bases between the two ends. Germline V gene sequence: CDR1 DFQATT, CDR2 SNEGSKA (reference sequence). CDR3 residues: CSARVQSTDTQYF. CDR3 coding DNA: TGCAGTGCTAGAGTTCAGAGCACAGATACGCAGTATTTT.

The table lists this clonotype with a few counts. The chain couples TRBV6-1 to TRBJ2-7; unclear D gene. The CDR3 sequence is 13 residues long. Trimming removed 1 base from V and 2 bases from J, with 6 bases in between. In germline, CDR1 is MNHNS, CDR2 SASEGT. CDR3 DNA sequence: TGTGCCAGCAGTGAAGGACAACCCTACGAGCAGTACTTC. It specifies CASSEGQPYEQYF.

In its sample, this clonotype was seen many times. The chain couples TRBV2 to TRBJ1-5; D is unresolved. This CDR3 region has 12 residues. Trimming cost V 1 base and J 4 bases, with 2 bases left between them. Germline V gives CDR1 SNHLY, CDR2 FYNNEI. The CDR3, as DNA: TGTGCCAGCAGTGAAGAAAATCAGCCCCAGCATTTT. This translates into CASSEENQPQHF.

Many counts were recorded for this clonotype. The V call is TRBV12-3 or TRBV12-4, the J call TRBJ2-2; 8 bases match TRBD1. Trimming at V came to 3 bases and at J to 5 bases, leaving 5 bases not matched to a gene. CDR3 length: 15 residues. Here the CDR3 DNA reads TGTGCCAGCAGTTTCCGAACAGGGGGTACCGGGGAGCTGTTTTTT. Translating it yields CASSFRTGGTGELFF.

The sample holds a few counts of this clonotype. The rearrangement joins TRBV4-1 to TRBJ1-2; D is unclear. Trimming left V 0 bases short and J 4 bases short, with 12 bases between. The CDR3 sequence is 15 residues long. CDR1 is MGHRA and CDR2 is YSYEKL in the germline V gene. CDR3 sequence reads: CASSQDFPGFYGYTF. In DNA form, the CDR3 reads TGCGCCAGCAGCCAAGATTTTCCGGGCTTCTATGGCTACACCTTC.

The chain couples TRBV6-9 to TRBJ1-3, with D unclear. Looked up from germline, CDR1 is MNHGY and CDR2 is SVAAGI. V was clipped by 3 bases and J by 0 bases, with 6 bases between them. The CDR3 spans 14 residues. In DNA form, the CDR3 reads TGTGCCAGCAGTTACTCTCTCTCTGGAAACACCATATATTTT. It translates to CASSYSLSGNTIYF.

The V call is TRBV12-5, the J call TRBJ1-6, with D possibly being TRBD1 (5 bases). From germline, CDR1 is LGHNT and CDR2 FRNRAP. V lost 6 bases to trimming and J lost 0 bases, with 12 bases between them. The length of the CDR3 is 16 residues. The CDR3 DNA reads TGTGCTAGTGGGACGACAGCGAGCTCCTATAATTCACCCCTCCACTTT. This codes for CASGTTASSYNSPLHF.

This clonotype was observed a handful of times. The chain links TRBV7-9 to TRBJ1-5, with D possibly being TRBD1 (5 bases). The V gene's germline CDR1 is SEHNR and CDR2 FQNEAQ (reference sequence). This CDR3 region has 19 residues. The germline V and J ends were trimmed by 5 bases and 0 bases, with 23 bases remaining between them. The CDR3 sequence: CASSRISNGTALSNQPQHF. CDR3 bases: TGTGCCAGCAGCCGTATAAGCAACGGGACGGCCCTTAGCAATCAGCCCCAGCATTTT.

This clonotype has just a few counts. The chain employs TRBV20-1 and TRBJ1-4; the D is unclear. V lost 0 bases to trimming and J lost 11 bases, with 7 bases between them. This CDR3 is built from 11 residues. CDR1 DFQATT and CDR2 SNEGSKA come from the germline V gene (reference sequence). CDR3 protein: CSAREQTKLFF. For the CDR3, the DNA is TGCAGTGCTAGAGAACAGACGAAACTGTTTTTT.

A single count supports this clonotype. The chain couples TRBV4-1 to TRBJ1-4; no clear D gene. The ends were cut back, 0 bases at V and 0 bases at J, with 8 bases in the middle. The CDR3 contains 16 residues. Germline CDR1 MGHRA, CDR2 YSYEKL. This CDR3 reads CASSQDTPATNEKLFF. In nucleotides, the CDR3 is TGCGCCAGCAGCCAAGATACGCCCGCAACTAATGAAAAACTGTTTTTT.

This clonotype occurred a few times. This rearrangement joins TRBV30 to TRBJ1-2, with D unresolved. Germline values: CDR1 GTSNPN, CDR2 SVGIG (reference sequence). This CDR3 has 16 residues. Trimming pared 4 bases from V and 4 bases from J, leaving 22 bases between. The CDR3 nucleotides are TGTGCCTGGATGTCTGGCCGAGTACCCCCCCCCTATGGCTACACCTTC. Translation: CAWMSGRVPPPYGYTF.